The 20 T cell receptor beta chains below come from one sample, sequenced in a study of T cell repertoires in cytomegalovirus infection. MiXCR, applied by TCRdb to the reads, yields one record per CDR3 protein. This table holds around 430,000 distinct CDR3 sequences, 42% found once. These receptors' targets are unknown. The specimen comprised cultured PBMCs, sampled from culture after CMV antigen stimulation. These receptors all come from a human donor in good health (CMV status not recorded). Some clones in this sample may be carry-over from other donors' samples.

The genes are TRBV18 and TRBJ1-5; no clear D. The CDR3 length is 16 residues. Trimming left V 5 bases short and J 1 base short, with 15 bases between. CDR1 KGHSH and CDR2 LQKENI come from the germline V gene. The CDR3 region has the DNA TGTGCCAGCTCAAAGGGCGGAGTTGGGAGCAATCAGCCCCAGCATTTT. This codes for CASSKGGVGSNQPQHF.

The genes are TRBV7-9 and TRBJ2-3, with 10 bases lining up with TRBD1. V lost 4 bases to trimming and J lost 5 bases; unmatched junction nucleotides: 6. Germline CDR1 reads SEHNR; CDR2 reads FQNEAQ (reference sequence). The CDR3 runs to 15 residues. This CDR3 reads CASSSAGTGEDTQYF. The DNA of the CDR3 is TGTGCCAGCAGCTCAGCCGGGACAGGGGAAGATACGCAGTATTTT.

This clonotype was picked up a small number of times. This chain joins TRBV20-1 and TRBJ2-2, with 9 bases aligning to TRBD1. V was clipped by 3 bases and J by 7 bases; unmatched bases: 6. The CDR3 spans 14 residues. Germline assignment: CDR1 DFQATT and CDR2 SNEGSKA (reference sequence). The CDR3 here is CSARVQGAVGELFF. The CDR3 coding sequence is TGCAGTGCTAGGGTACAGGGGGCCGTCGGGGAGCTGTTTTTT.

The chain couples TRBV7-2 to TRBJ2-1, with D perhaps given as TRBD1 or TRBD2 (5 bases each). Germline V CDR1 and CDR2: SGHTA, FQGNSA. Trimming cost V 0 bases and J 7 bases, with 10 bases left between them. There are 14 residues in the CDR3. DNA for the CDR3: TGTGCCAGCAGCTTAGCGGGGTGGGGGAATGAGCAGTTCTTC. Translated, it gives CASSLAGWGNEQFF.

This sequence joins TRBV6-1 and TRBJ2-3, with D perhaps being TRBD1 or TRBD2 (6 bases each). From germline, CDR1 is MNHNS and CDR2 SASEGT. V was shortened by 8 bases and J by 8 bases, with 20 bases between the two germline ends. CDR3 length equals 14 residues. In DNA form, the CDR3 reads TGTGCCAGCCCTCAACGTCGAGGGGGAGGTACGCAGTATTTT. Amino acids: CASPQRRGGGTQYF.

This sequence joins TRBV28 and TRBJ2-5; 7 bases match TRBD1. This CDR3 comprises 14 residues. CDR1 MDHEN and CDR2 SYDVKM come from the germline V gene. The V segment lost 3 bases and the J segment 5 bases; nucleotides outside the gene matches: 6. CDR3 DNA sequence: TGTGCCAGCAGTTTGATGAGGGGGCGGGAGACCCAGTACTTC. Translating gives CASSLMRGRETQYF.

J is TRBJ2-7 and V is TRBV18; D gene unclear. This CDR3 has 13 amino acids. Germline V gene sequence: CDR1 KGHSH, CDR2 LQKENI. V was trimmed by 2 bases and J by 0 bases, leaving 5 bases between them. CDR3 protein: CASSPFSSYEQYF. The DNA for the CDR3 is TGTGCCAGCTCACCATTCAGCTCCTACGAGCAGTACTTC.

The chain employs TRBV7-4 and TRBJ2-7; D is possibly TRBD1 (6 bases). The V and J ends lost 5 bases and 6 bases respectively, with 20 bases between them. This CDR3 comprises 15 residues. The germline gives CDR1 SGHVT, CDR2 SQSDAQ. The CDR3 loop is CASSPLGARGTEQYF. For the CDR3, the DNA is TGTGCCAGCAGCCCATTAGGGGCCAGGGGAACCGAGCAGTACTTC.

The CDR3 DNA reads TGTGCCAGCAGTTACCTGGGAGCGAGGGCCGGGGAGCTGTTTTTT. It encodes CASSYLGARAGELFF. This chain joins TRBV6-2 or TRBV6-3 and TRBJ2-2; tentatively, D is TRBD2 (5 bases). Germline CDR1 MNHEY, CDR2 SVGEGT. CDR3 length: 15 amino acids. V lost 2 bases, J lost 6 bases, and 13 bases lay in between.

This clonotype has a count of ten or more. CDR3 amino acids: CASSSTSGTDTQYF. In DNA form, the CDR3 reads TGTGCCAGCAGCTCGACTAGCGGCACAGATACGCAGTATTTT. The chain employs TRBV7-6 and TRBJ2-3; the match to TRBD2 covers 8 bases. This CDR3 comprises 14 residues. J was trimmed by 1 base and V by 4 bases; bases with no gene match: 1. Germline V CDR1 and CDR2: SGHVS, FNYEAQ.

CDR3 bases: TGTGCCAGCAGCCACATATCTAGACCTACCTACGAGCAGTACTTC. Protein product: CASSHISRPTYEQYF. The chain joins TRBV14 to TRBJ2-7; no definite D call. The V end was cut by 3 bases, the J end by 2 bases, with 14 bases between. The germline V gene encodes CDR1 SGHDN and CDR2 FVKESK. CDR3 length: 15 residues. Based on the CDR3 plus reference TRBV14 and TRBJ2-7, the full variable domain is EAGVTQFPSHSVIEKGQTVTLRCDPISGHDNLYWYRRVMGKEIKFLLHFVKESKQDESGMPNNRFLAERTGGTYSTLKVQPAELEDSGVYFCASSHISRPTYEQYFGPGTRLTVT.

This clonotype was seen a handful of times. This rearrangement joins TRBV4-1 to TRBJ1-1; D perhaps matches TRBD1 (5 bases). CDR1 and CDR2 (germline): MGHRA, YSYEKL. The CDR3 spans 16 residues. V was cut by 2 bases and J by 2 bases, with 15 bases left in between. This CDR3 reads CASSQSDRGDNTEAFF. As DNA, the CDR3 is TGCGCCAGCAGCCAATCCGACCGTGGGGACAACACTGAAGCTTTCTTT.

The CDR3: CASSWGTSQETQYF. The CDR3 nucleotides are TGTGCCAGCAGCTGGGGGACGAGCCAAGAGACCCAGTACTTC. This chain links TRBV5-4 with TRBJ2-5; D tentatively reads TRBD1 or TRBD2 (5 bases each). Trimming removed 3 bases at V and 1 base at J, with 10 bases between. CDR1 is SGHNT and CDR2 is YYREEE in the germline V gene (reference sequence). The CDR3 extends over 14 amino acids. Looking up the rest from reference TRBV5-4 and TRBJ2-5 gives the full variable domain: ETGVTQSPTHLIKTRGQQVTLRCSSQSGHNTVSWYQQALGQGPQFIFQYYREEENGRGNFPPRFSGLQFPNYSSELNVNALELDDSALYLCASSWGTSQETQYFGPGTRLLVL.

The sample holds a few counts of this clonotype. The V call is TRBV7-2, the J call TRBJ2-7; 9 positions match TRBD2. The CDR3 is made up of 16 amino acids. Per germline, CDR1 SGHTA and CDR2 FQGNSA. Unmatched junction bases numbered 8, after V lost 5 bases and J lost 0 bases. For the CDR3, the DNA is TGTGCCAGCAGCCACACTAGCGGGCAGCGCTCCTACGAGCAGTACTTC. Protein sequence: CASSHTSGQRSYEQYF.

The chain recombines TRBV28 with TRBJ1-2; no definite D call. This CDR3 has 14 residues. V gave up 6 bases and J gave up 2 bases, with 13 bases separating them. Germline lookup yields CDR1 MDHEN and CDR2 SYDVKM. CDR3 region: CASRPDSRNYGYTF. The CDR3 DNA is TGTGCCAGCAGGCCCGATAGTAGGAACTATGGCTACACCTTC.

The chain has TRBV7-8 and TRBJ1-6; TRBD1 aligns across 8 bases. CDR1 is SGHVS and CDR2 is FQNEAQ in the germline V gene. The V and J ends lost 4 bases and 3 bases, in that order; junction bases with no gene match: 14. This CDR3 is built from 19 residues. CDR3 residues: CASSSSGGQEEVYNSPLHF. CDR3 nucleotide sequence: TGTGCCAGCAGCTCCTCCGGGGGACAGGAGGAGGTCTATAATTCACCCCTCCACTTT. Supplemented by reference TRBV7-8 and TRBJ1-6, the full variable domain reads GAGVSQSPRYKVAKRGQDVALRCDPISGHVSLFWYQQALGQGPEFLTYFQNEAQLDKSGLPSDRFFAERPEGSVSTLKIQRTQQEDSAVYLCASSSSGGQEEVYNSPLHFGNGTRLTVT.

This clonotype occurred a few times. The rearrangement links TRBV6-6 to TRBJ1-3; no clear D. CDR1 is MNHNY and CDR2 is SVGAGI in the germline V gene (reference sequence). The CDR3 runs to 15 residues. V dropped 6 bases and J dropped 0 bases, with 12 bases sitting between them. The CDR3 region is CASSRTTISGNTIYF. CDR3 bases: TGTGCCAGCAGCCGAACCACTATCTCTGGAAACACCATATATTTT.

This chain joins TRBV20-1 and TRBJ1-5, with 9 bases matching TRBD1. The germline V gene encodes CDR1 DFQATT and CDR2 SNEGSKA (reference sequence). V gave up 2 bases and J gave up 4 bases; unmatched junction bases: 6. This CDR3 spans 15 amino acids. The CDR3 loop reads CSARTGGHSNQPQHF. In DNA form, the CDR3 reads TGCAGTGCTAGAACAGGGGGCCACTCTAATCAGCCCCAGCATTTT.

In DNA, the CDR3 is TGTGCCAGCAGTTTCGACAGAACTGAAGCTTTCTTT. Translated, it gives CASSFDRTEAFF. This chain links TRBV12-3 or TRBV12-4 with TRBJ1-1; TRBD1 might be the D (5 bases). Trimming took 3 bases from V and 5 from J, leaving 7 bases between them. This CDR3 is 12 amino acids long.

This clonotype showed up just a few times. The chain carries TRBV12-3 or TRBV12-4 and TRBJ1-2; TRBD1 matches 9 bases. With V trimmed by 1 base and J by 0 bases, 15 bases remained unmatched. This CDR3 comprises 20 residues. The CDR3 DNA reads TGTGCCAGCAGTTTAGGCAGCCCCCTGGCGGGACAGGGACCTAACTATGGCTACACCTTC. Translated: CASSLGSPLAGQGPNYGYTF.